This entry features one TCR beta chain sequence. This entry belongs to a study of blood T cells in healthy people across ages. The CDR3 extends over 15 amino acids. With 5 bases removed from V and 5 bases from J, the gap between germline ends came to 18 bases. The V gene's germline CDR1 is SGHTA and CDR2 FQGNSA. The use of a sample-barcoded 5' primer and a J-beta primer mix characterized a second PCR of roughly 6 to 11 cycles. TCRdb re-derived calls from the 5' RACE reads in MiXCR, one entry per CDR3 protein. The sample has over 1.5 million distinct CDR3 sequences; 49% are singletons. The material sequenced was blood. The chain uses TRBV7-2 and TRBJ2-5; maybe TRBD1 (5 bases). The source of this sequence is a woman between 40 and 50 years old in good health. The CDR3 DNA is TGTGCCAGCAGCCGGACGGGCCAGTGGGGCGAGACCCAGTACTTC. This gives the protein CASSRTGQWGETQYF.